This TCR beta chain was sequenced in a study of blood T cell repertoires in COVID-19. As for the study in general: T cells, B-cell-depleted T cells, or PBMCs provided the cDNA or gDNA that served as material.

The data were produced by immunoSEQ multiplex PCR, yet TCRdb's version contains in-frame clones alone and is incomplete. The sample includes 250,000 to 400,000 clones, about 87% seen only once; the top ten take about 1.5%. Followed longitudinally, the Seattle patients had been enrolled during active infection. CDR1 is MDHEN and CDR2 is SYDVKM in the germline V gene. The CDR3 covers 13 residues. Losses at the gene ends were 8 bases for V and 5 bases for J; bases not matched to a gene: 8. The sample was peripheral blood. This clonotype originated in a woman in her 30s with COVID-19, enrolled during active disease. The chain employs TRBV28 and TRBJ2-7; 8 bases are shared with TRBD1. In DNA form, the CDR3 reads TGTGCCAGCTGCTCAGGACAGGGTCACGAGCAGTACGTC. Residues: CASCSGQGHEQYV.